Listed here are 28 T cell receptor beta chains from one sample, sequenced in a study of cytomegalovirus exposure and HLA in healthy donors. With 60 Vbeta and 13 Jbeta primers, the PCR was carried out. The data were produced by immunoSEQ multiplex PCR, yet TCRdb's version contains in-frame clones alone and is incomplete. Among around 60,000 clones listed, roughly 73% were seen once. Sequencing input: PBMCs. These receptors were obtained from a woman aged 40 to 49 in good health and CMV-seropositive.

In its sample, this clone was seen once. The chain couples TRBV5-4 to TRBJ1-1; weak D call: TRBD1 (5 bases). The CDR3 runs 13 residues. Germline V lookup: CDR1 SGHNT, CDR2 YYREEE (reference sequence). The V end lost 2 bases, the J end lost 1 base, and 6 bases lay between the germline ends. CDR3 residues: CASSLDRNTEAFF. CDR3 nucleotide sequence: TGTGCCAGCAGCTTAGACAGGAACACTGAAGCTTTCTTT. Full variable domain (outside the CDR3, taken from reference TRBV5-4 and TRBJ1-1): ETGVTQSPTHLIKTRGQQVTLRCSSQSGHNTVSWYQQALGQGPQFIFQYYREEENGRGNFPPRFSGLQFPNYSSELNVNALELDDSALYLCASSLDRNTEAFFGQGTRLTVV.

The chain links TRBV5-6 to TRBJ2-5, with 8 bases identical to TRBD1. Germline assignment: CDR1 SGHDT and CDR2 YYEEEE. The CDR3 totals 16 residues. V lost 0 bases, J lost 2 bases, and 6 bases stayed unmatched. This chain's CDR3 is CASSLAGTGGQETQYF. CDR3 nucleotides: TGTGCCAGCAGCTTGGCCGGAACAGGGGGTCAAGAGACCCAGTACTTC. Variable domain in full (rest from reference TRBV5-6 and TRBJ2-5): DAGVTQSPTHLIKTRGQQVTLRCSPKSGHDTVSWYQQALGQGPQFIFQYYEEEERQRGNFPDRFSGHQFPNYSSELNVNALLLGDSALYLCASSLAGTGGQETQYFGPGTRLLVL.

V is TRBV6-6 and J is TRBJ2-7; 7 positions agree with TRBD1. V trimming: 6 bases; J trimming: 12 bases; junction bases outside the gene matches: 8. CDR3 size: 11 residues. The germline CDR1 and CDR2 sequences are MNHNY and SVGAGI (reference sequence). Here the CDR3 reads CASSVTGSRYF. CDR3 bases: TGTGCCAGCAGCGTGACAGGGAGTCGGTACTTC.

This CDR3 is CASSRGQDYEQYF. CDR3 DNA sequence: TGTGCCAGCAGCCGTGGACAGGACTACGAGCAGTACTTC. The rearrangement uses TRBV7-8 and TRBJ2-7; 7 bases are shared with TRBD1. The V gene's germline CDR1 is SGHVS and CDR2 FQNEAQ. CDR3 size: 13 residues. Germline trimming cut 5 bases from V and 3 bases from J; bases unmatched to any gene: 4. Using reference TRBV7-8 and TRBJ2-7 for the parts outside the CDR3, the full variable domain is GAGVSQSPRYKVAKRGQDVALRCDPISGHVSLFWYQQALGQGPEFLTYFQNEAQLDKSGLPSDRFFAERPEGSVSTLKIQRTQQEDSAVYLCASSRGQDYEQYFGPGTRLTVT.

As DNA, the CDR3 is TGCGCCAGCAGCCACCATCAGGGAAGCAATCAGCCCCAGCATTTT. The encoded protein is CASSHHQGSNQPQHF. The chain combines TRBV4-3 with TRBJ1-5; D is perhaps TRBD1 (5 bases). This CDR3 region has 15 residues. CDR1 and CDR2 (germline): LGHNA, YSLEER. Trimming removed 3 bases from V and 1 base from J, with 10 bases in between.

The gene calls are TRBV29-1 and TRBJ1-2, with D maybe TRBD1 (5 bases). Germline V CDR1 and CDR2: SQVTM, ANQGSEA. CDR3 size: 14 residues. V was shortened by 7 bases and J by 0 bases, with 15 bases between the two germline ends. Here the CDR3 DNA reads TGCAGCGCCCGCGCGGGGACCACTAACTATGGCTACACCTTC. Protein: CSARAGTTNYGYTF. The full variable domain, completed using reference TRBV29-1 and TRBJ1-2, is SAVISQKPSRDICQRGTSLTIQCQVDSQVTMMFWYRQQPGQSLTLIATANQGSEATYESGFVIDKFPISRPNLTFSTLTVSNMSPEDSSIYLCSARAGTTNYGYTFGSGTRLTVV.

This clone was recorded a few times. The V call is TRBV6-5, the J call TRBJ2-2, with D tentatively TRBD2 (5 bases). This CDR3 region has 15 residues. Trimming stripped 5 bases from V and 0 bases from J, with 10 bases between. Germline V gene lookup returns CDR1 MNHEY and CDR2 SVGAGI. The CDR3 loop is CASSPVATNTGELFF. The CDR3 DNA reads TGTGCCAGCAGTCCCGTAGCGACGAACACCGGGGAGCTGTTTTTT.

This clone was observed a handful of times. This chain joins TRBV2 and TRBJ2-7, with 10 bases lining up with TRBD1. After removal of 4 bases from V and 4 bases from J, the junction contained 7 bases not matched to a gene. The CDR3 length is 15 residues. CDR1 is SNHLY, CDR2 FYNNEI, per germline. The CDR3 sequence: CASSALTGGAYEQYF. CDR3 coding DNA: TGTGCCAGCAGTGCTCTGACAGGGGGCGCATACGAGCAGTACTTC. The full variable domain, in which reference TRBV2 and TRBJ2-7 provide the parts outside the CDR3, is EPEVTQTPSHQVTQMGQEVILRCVPISNHLYFYWYRQILGQKVEFLVSFYNNEISEKSEIFDDQFSVERPDGSNFTLKIRSTKLEDSAMYFCASSALTGGAYEQYFGPGTRLTVT.

This chain joins TRBV2 and TRBJ1-5; a possible D gene is TRBD1 (5 bases). Trimming shortened V by 7 bases and J by 6 bases, and 16 bases separated the two germline ends. The CDR3 length is 14 residues. Germline assignment: CDR1 SNHLY and CDR2 FYNNEI. The CDR3 DNA reads TGTGCCAGCATCGACGGGGGGATAGGTCAGCCCCAGCATTTT. Translation: CASIDGGIGQPQHF.

This clone has only a few counts. The V and J genes are TRBV7-2 and TRBJ2-6; D might be TRBD2 (5 bases). This CDR3 spans 17 amino acids. Germline CDR1 SGHTA, CDR2 FQGNSA. Trimming stripped 1 base from V and 0 bases from J, with 10 bases between. The DNA for the CDR3 is TGTGCCAGCAGCTTAGAATCTCGGGGCTCTGGGGCCAACGTCCTGACTTTC. Translating gives CASSLESRGSGANVLTF.

The chain recombines TRBV5-1 with TRBJ1-2; D uncertain. Germline lookup yields CDR1 SGHRS and CDR2 YFSETQ. The CDR3 consists of 13 residues. V dropped 5 bases and J dropped 9 bases, with 17 bases sitting between them. DNA for the CDR3: TGCGCCAGCAGTCCGGCGGGCGAAGGAAGCTACACCTTC. This encodes CASSPAGEGSYTF.

This clone has only a few counts. The rearrangement uses TRBV5-1 and TRBJ1-2, with 9 bases lining up with TRBD1. CDR1 is SGHRS, CDR2 YFSETQ, per germline. This CDR3 spans 13 amino acids. The V gene end was trimmed by 4 bases and the J gene end by 8 bases; junction bases not matched to a gene: 6. This CDR3 reads CASSEGQGGGYTF. CDR3 in DNA: TGCGCCAGCAGCGAGGGACAGGGTGGCGGCTACACCTTC.

This chain connects TRBV5-1 to TRBJ1-1, with 8 bases that match TRBD1. After removal of 5 bases from V and 2 bases from J, the junction contained 8 bases not matched to a gene. In germline, CDR1 is SGHRS, CDR2 YFSETQ. There are 15 residues in the CDR3. The CDR3 reads CASSVDGQGNTEAFF. The CDR3 nucleotides are TGCGCCAGCAGTGTGGACGGACAGGGAAACACTGAAGCTTTCTTT. The variable domain in full, with the rest retrieved from reference TRBV5-1 and TRBJ1-1, is KAGVTQTPRYLIKTRGQQVTLSCSPISGHRSVSWYQQTPGQGLQFLFEYFSETQRNKGNFPGRFSGRQFSNSRSEMNVSTLELGDSALYLCASSVDGQGNTEAFFGQGTRLTVV.

V and J are TRBV19 and TRBJ2-7; 7 nucleotides match TRBD2. V dropped 4 bases and J dropped 2; count of bases not matched to a gene: 8. The length of the CDR3 is 15 residues. CDR1 is LNHDA and CDR2 is SQIVND in the germline V gene (reference sequence). The DNA for the CDR3 is TGTGCCAGTAGTACAGCGGGAACGGGGGCCTACGAGCAGTACTTC. This translates into CASSTAGTGAYEQYF.

The chain uses TRBV27 and TRBJ2-3, with TRBD2 matching 9 bases. The J segment lost 2 bases and the V segment lost 7 bases, leaving 7 bases of the junction unmatched. The CDR3 loop spans 15 amino acids. CDR1 and CDR2 from the germline V gene are MNHEY and SMNVEV (reference sequence). CDR3 in DNA: TGTGCCAGCAAAGGCGGGGGGGCGAACACAGATACGCAGTATTTT. Translated, it gives CASKGGGANTDTQYF.

There are a few counts of this clone. The rearrangement joins TRBV25-1 to TRBJ1-6; 8 bases align to TRBD1. Germline lookup yields CDR1 MGHDK and CDR2 SYGVNS. CDR3 size: 15 residues. Losses at the gene ends were 2 bases for V and 7 bases for J; bases not matched to a gene: 4. CDR3 sequence reads: CASSEDRGKNSPLHF. In nucleotides, the CDR3 is TGTGCCAGCAGTGAAGACAGGGGCAAGAATTCACCCCTCCACTTT.

This chain uses TRBV27 with TRBJ1-5; no reliable D call. Trimming pared 3 bases from V and 5 bases from J, leaving 20 bases between. CDR1 MNHEY and CDR2 SMNVEV come from the germline V gene (reference sequence). The CDR3 has 17 amino acids. DNA of the CDR3: TGTGCCAGCAGTTTGTTGTCCTCAAAGTTCGGTGATCAGCCCCAGCATTTT. As protein: CASSLLSSKFGDQPQHF.

This clone was observed once. The chain carries TRBV9 and TRBJ1-2, with TRBD1 as a possible D gene (5 bases). The CDR3 has 14 amino acids. Germline V lookup: CDR1 SGDLS, CDR2 YYNGEE. Between the trimmed V and J ends, which lost 4 bases and 0 bases, there was a span of 10 bases. CDR3 in amino acids: CASSPQGTNYGYTF. CDR3 coding DNA: TGTGCCAGCAGCCCCCAGGGAACTAACTATGGCTACACCTTC.

The V call is TRBV7-9, the J call TRBJ1-2; the D gene is possibly TRBD1 (6 bases). The V end was cut by 8 bases, the J end by 2 bases, with 18 bases between. In germline, CDR1 is SEHNR, CDR2 FQNEAQ (reference sequence). This CDR3 region has 15 residues. The CDR3 DNA reads as TGTGCCAGCTGTCCGGACAGCTTCCCGAACTATGGCTACACCTTC. Amino acids: CASCPDSFPNYGYTF.

The chain links TRBV5-1 to TRBJ2-2; perhaps TRBD1 as D (6 bases). Trimming cost V 2 bases and J 3 bases, with 14 bases left between them. This CDR3 comprises 16 residues. Germline V gene sequence: CDR1 SGHRS, CDR2 YFSETQ. The CDR3 coding sequence is TGCGCCAGCAGCTTAGTTACAGGGTCTTACACCGGGGAGCTGTTTTTT. Protein product: CASSLVTGSYTGELFF.

Comments on this clone: The germline gene is not matched at one end of the junction; a read error may be the cause. The rearrangement joins TRBV7-9 to TRBJ1-1; TRBD1 aligns across 7 bases. There are 14 residues in the CDR3. CDR1 and CDR2 from the germline V gene are SEHNR and FQNEAQ (reference sequence). CDR3 amino acids: CSSSNGQANTEAFF. CDR3 nucleotide sequence: TGTTCCAGCAGCAATGGACAGGCGAACACTGAAGCTTTCTTT.

This clone has only one observation. The chain combines TRBV5-4 with TRBJ2-1, with 7 bases identical to TRBD1. From germline, CDR1 is SGHNT and CDR2 YYREEE (reference sequence). V dropped 6 bases and J dropped 5; count of bases not matched to a gene: 14. The CDR3 totals 16 residues. CDR3 DNA sequence: TGTGCCAGCAAATCCAGATCGGGACAGATTAACAATGAGCAGTTCTTC. The encoded protein is CASKSRSGQINNEQFF. Drawing the rest from reference TRBV5-4 and TRBJ2-1, the complete variable domain is ETGVTQSPTHLIKTRGQQVTLRCSSQSGHNTVSWYQQALGQGPQFIFQYYREEENGRGNFPPRFSGLQFPNYSSELNVNALELDDSALYLCASKSRSGQINNEQFFGPGTRLTVL.

This chain links TRBV7-2 with TRBJ2-2, with 9 bases fitting TRBD1. Trimming took 5 bases from V and 2 from J; bases not matched to a gene: 3. The CDR3 is made up of 15 amino acids. The V gene's germline CDR1 is SGHTA and CDR2 FQGNSA. The chain's CDR3 is CASSRDRVNTGELFF. DNA of the CDR3: TGTGCCAGCAGCCGGGACAGGGTTAACACCGGGGAGCTGTTTTTT.

The chain recombines TRBV14 with TRBJ1-4, with a weak D call TRBD1 (5 bases). Between the trimmed V and J ends, which lost 4 bases and 7 bases, there was a span of 16 bases. This CDR3 comprises 15 residues. Per germline, CDR1 SGHDN and CDR2 FVKESK. The CDR3 coding sequence is TGTGCCAGCAGCCCCCTTGAGAGGCAGGGTGAAAAACTGTTTTTT. This codes for CASSPLERQGEKLFF.

This clone showed up just once. The chain has TRBV19 and TRBJ1-2, with TRBD1 matching 7 bases. Germline V CDR1 and CDR2: LNHDA, SQIVND (reference sequence). J was trimmed by 4 bases and V by 4 bases; bases with no gene match: 9. The CDR3 loop spans 15 amino acids. The CDR3 here is CASSTDRTASYGYTF. For the CDR3, the DNA is TGTGCCAGTAGTACGGACAGGACAGCTAGCTATGGCTACACCTTC.

The sample holds one count of this clone. Other DNA sequences within the sample encode an identical CDR3. V is TRBV2 and J is TRBJ1-2; D unresolved. Trimming stripped 3 bases from V and 1 base from J, with 9 bases between. Per germline, CDR1 SNHLY and CDR2 FYNNEI. This CDR3 is 14 amino acids long. CDR3 amino acids: CASSESPLNYGYTF. As DNA, the CDR3 is TGTGCCAGCAGTGAGAGTCCGCTTAACTATGGCTACACCTTC.

This clone has only a few counts. An end of the junction differs from the germline gene, which may be a read error. V is TRBV7-9 and J is TRBJ2-5; TRBD2 might be the D (7 bases). Germline V gene sequence: CDR1 SEHNR, CDR2 FQNEAQ (reference sequence). This CDR3 has 17 amino acids. CDR3 sequence reads: CSSSPPGGGGGQETQYF. CDR3 DNA: TGTTCCAGCAGCCCACCCGGTGGGGGCGGGGGTCAAGAGACCCAGTACTTC.

The V gene is TRBV6-1, the J gene TRBJ2-7; TRBD1 aligns across 8 bases. J was trimmed by 7 bases and V by 7 bases; bases with no gene match: 9. CDR3 length equals 13 residues. Looked up from germline, CDR1 is MNHNS and CDR2 is SASEGT. As DNA, the CDR3 is TGTGCCAGCACGTCCTTTGGACAGGGTGAGCAGTACTTC. This codes for CASTSFGQGEQYF.